Listed here is a single T cell receptor (beta chain). Assay used: immunoSEQ multiplex PCR; TCRdb lists only in-frame clones, some missing. The sample lists under 1,100,000 clones; around three quarters were seen once. This sample was taken from a study of shared clonotypes between healthy human individuals. Germline lookup yields CDR1 MNHEY and CDR2 SVGAGI. With V trimmed by 6 bases and J by 9 bases, 8 bases remained unmatched. The CDR3 consists of 14 residues. This sequence was found in a man younger than 35 in good health. Some clones in this sample may be carry-over from other donors' samples. The rearrangement joins TRBV6-5 to TRBJ2-1; TRBD2 agrees at 10 bases. Sequenced material: memory CD4+ T cells from PBMCs. Subset: CD45RA-negative fraction. DNA for the CDR3: TGTGCCAGCAGGAGGGGGAGCGGGAGGGTTGAGCAGTTCTTC. Protein sequence: CASRRGSGRVEQFF.